These 23 T cell receptor beta chains came from one sample sequenced in a study of blood T cell repertoires in COVID-19. TCRdb's copy holds only in-frame clones and misses some; the assay was immunoSEQ multiplex PCR. The sample includes some 360,000 clones, roughly 90% seen only once; the top ten take around 4%. What was sequenced was peripheral blood. Every receptor here comes from a woman aged 60-75 years with COVID-19, enrolled during active disease.

This chain links TRBV5-1 with TRBJ2-3; TRBD2 aligns across 8 bases. Looked up from germline, CDR1 is SGHRS and CDR2 is YFSETQ. V was pared by 4 bases and J by 0 bases, with 16 bases of the junction left unmatched. This CDR3 is 19 amino acids long. The CDR3, as DNA: TGCGCCAGCAGCCCCCGGAGGGCTAGCGGGTCCTCTAGCACAGATACGCAGTATTTT. This encodes CASSPRRASGSSSTDTQYF.

This chain connects TRBV7-3 to TRBJ2-2, with a possible D match to TRBD1 (5 bases). Germline V gives CDR1 SGHTA, CDR2 FQGTGA. CDR3 length: 13 amino acids. V was cut by 5 bases and J by 6 bases, with 10 bases left in between. The CDR3 here is CASSPQVAGELFF. Written as DNA, the CDR3 is TGTGCCAGCAGCCCACAGGTGGCCGGGGAGCTGTTTTTT.

This clone has a count of ten or more. This chain links TRBV6-4 with TRBJ2-3; tentatively, D is TRBD2 (5 bases). Per germline, CDR1 MRHNA and CDR2 SNTAGT. Trimming took 0 bases from V and 1 from J, leaving 8 bases between them. The CDR3 is made up of 15 amino acids. CDR3 amino acids: CASSDSLAGTDTQYF. As DNA, the CDR3 is TGTGCCAGCAGTGACTCGCTAGCCGGCACAGATACGCAGTATTTT.

This clone was counted between two and nine times. The rearrangement joins TRBV4-2 to TRBJ2-7; TRBD1 matches 7 bases. After removal of 2 bases from V and 2 bases from J, the junction contained 3 bases not matched to a gene. There are 14 residues in the CDR3. Germline lookup yields CDR1 LGHNA and CDR2 YNFKEQ. The DNA for the CDR3 is TGTGCCAGCAGCCAAACAGGGGCAGCCTACGAGCAGTACTTC. Residues: CASSQTGAAYEQYF.

The rearrangement uses TRBV28 and TRBJ1-5; 8 bases fit TRBD1. V gave up 6 bases and J gave up 0 bases; unmatched junction bases: 4. The germline V gene encodes CDR1 MDHEN and CDR2 SYDVKM. This CDR3 is built from 15 residues. CDR3 nucleotides: TGTGCCAGCAGCTCGACAGGGGATAGCAATCAGCCCCAGCATTTT. This encodes CASSSTGDSNQPQHF.

This chain links TRBV3-1 (or the pseudogene TRBV3-2) with TRBJ2-1; TRBD2 aligns across 10 bases. J was trimmed by 4 bases and V by 4 bases; bases with no gene match: 10. The V gene's germline CDR1 is LGHDT and CDR2 YNNKEL (reference sequence). CDR3 size: 17 residues. Here the CDR3 reads CASSPRIAGGQYNEQFF. The CDR3 DNA is TGTGCCAGCAGCCCCCGAATAGCGGGGGGCCAATACAATGAGCAGTTCTTC.

This chain connects TRBV5-1 to TRBJ2-5; weak D call: TRBD1 (5 bases). V was cut by 2 bases and J by 4 bases, with 9 bases left in between. This CDR3 contains 13 residues. The germline CDR1 and CDR2 sequences are SGHRS and YFSETQ. The CDR3 here is CASSFKGSETQYF. CDR3 nucleotide sequence: TGCGCCAGCAGCTTTAAGGGGTCAGAGACCCAGTACTTC.

The chain employs TRBV6-5 and TRBJ1-4, with TRBD1 matching 8 bases. The length of the CDR3 is 14 residues. The germline V gene has CDR1 MNHEY and CDR2 SVGAGI. Trimming removed 6 bases from V and 8 bases from J; junction bases left unmatched: 8. CDR3 loop: CASRARTGREKLFF. The CDR3 bases are TGTGCCAGCAGGGCAAGGACAGGGCGGGAAAAACTGTTTTTT.

The chain couples TRBV27 to TRBJ2-7; no clear D. The CDR3 runs 13 residues. The V gene's germline CDR1 is MNHEY and CDR2 SMNVEV (reference sequence). Trimming removed 3 bases from V and 6 bases from J, with 12 bases in between. CDR3: CASSLNSQSEQYF. As DNA, the CDR3 is TGTGCCAGCAGTTTGAACAGCCAGAGCGAGCAGTACTTC.

This rearrangement joins TRBV6-5 to TRBJ1-3, with D tentatively TRBD1 (6 bases). The germline V gene has CDR1 MNHEY and CDR2 SVGAGI. V gave up 5 bases and J gave up 3 bases, with 8 bases separating them. The CDR3 is made up of 13 amino acids. The CDR3 region is CASSMTGGNTIYF. CDR3 sequence (DNA): TGTGCCAGCAGTATGACAGGTGGAAACACCATATATTTT.

The genes are TRBV6-6 and TRBJ1-1, with 8 bases fitting TRBD1. Germline V lookup: CDR1 MNHNY, CDR2 SVGAGI (reference sequence). V was clipped by 0 bases and J by 8 bases; unmatched bases: 8. This CDR3 spans 15 amino acids. The CDR3 sequence is CASSYSGQGASEAFF. The DNA for the CDR3 is TGTGCCAGCAGTTACTCTGGGCAGGGGGCCTCAGAAGCTTTCTTT.

This chain links TRBV5-8 with TRBJ2-6, with 8 bases lining up with TRBD2. CDR3 length equals 18 residues. The trim removed 2 bases at V and 0 bases at J, leaving 7 bases unmatched. Germline V gene lookup returns CDR1 SGHTS and CDR2 YDEGEE. CDR3 loop: CASSFLLAASSGANVLTF. CDR3 nucleotides: TGTGCCAGCAGCTTCCTACTAGCGGCCTCCTCTGGGGCCAACGTCCTGACTTTC.

This clone was seen a single time. This chain uses TRBV10-3 with TRBJ1-1, with TRBD1 as a possible D gene (5 bases). Germline V CDR1 and CDR2: ENHRY, SYGVKD. The germline V and J ends were trimmed by 2 bases and 11 bases, with 15 bases remaining between them. The length of the CDR3 is 13 residues. The CDR3: CAISEGRTSEAFF. CDR3 bases: TGTGCCATCAGTGAGGGCCGGACATCCGAGGCTTTCTTT.

The chain joins TRBV6-6 to TRBJ2-7; 10 nucleotides match TRBD1. V lost 2 bases and J lost 6; bases outside the gene matches: 10. The length of the CDR3 is 16 residues. Per the germline V gene, CDR1 is MNHNY and CDR2 is SVGAGI (reference sequence). The CDR3 region is CASSYSRTGGPVEQYF. In DNA, the CDR3 is TGTGCCAGCAGTTACAGCCGGACAGGGGGTCCGGTCGAGCAGTACTTC.

V usage is TRBV2 and J usage is TRBJ2-1; TRBD2 matches at 7 bases. From germline, CDR1 is SNHLY and CDR2 FYNNEI. Losses at the gene ends were 4 bases for V and 4 bases for J; bases not matched to a gene: 4. The CDR3 contains 14 residues. CDR3 nucleotide sequence: TGTGCCAGCAGTGGACTAGCTGTGTACAATGAGCAGTTCTTC. Its protein product is CASSGLAVYNEQFF.

V usage is TRBV5-1 and J usage is TRBJ1-1; perhaps TRBD1 as D (6 bases). Trimming removed 3 bases at V and 4 bases at J, with 19 bases between. Germline lookup yields CDR1 SGHRS and CDR2 YFSETQ. There are 16 residues in the CDR3. The CDR3 is CASSSGRDTILTEAFF. The CDR3 DNA follows: TGCGCCAGCAGCTCCGGTCGGGACACTATACTCACTGAAGCTTTCTTT.

The chain combines TRBV9 with TRBJ1-1; the match to TRBD1 covers 8 bases. CDR1 and CDR2 from the germline V gene are SGDLS and YYNGEE. CDR3 length equals 14 residues. Unmatched junction bases numbered 7, after V lost 6 bases and J lost 3 bases. The CDR3 sequence is CASKGDRSDTEAFF. CDR3 coding DNA: TGTGCCAGCAAGGGGGACAGGTCGGACACTGAAGCTTTCTTT.

V and J are TRBV11-3 and TRBJ2-5, with 14 bases identical to TRBD2. With V trimmed by 2 bases and J by 2 bases, 1 base remained unmatched. CDR1 and CDR2 (germline): SGHNT, YENEEA. This CDR3 is built from 16 residues. The CDR3 region is CASSLRTSGGQETQYF. The CDR3 region has the DNA TGTGCCAGCAGCTTACGGACTAGCGGGGGGCAAGAGACCCAGTACTTC.

This rearrangement joins TRBV24-1 to TRBJ2-5, with a tentative D call TRBD2 (6 bases). CDR3 length: 15 amino acids. Deletions cut 3 bases from V and 7 bases from J, with 17 bases between. Per germline, CDR1 KGHDR and CDR2 SFDVKD. The CDR3 region is CATSDPGGLEGTQYF. In DNA, the CDR3 is TGTGCCACCAGTGATCCCGGGGGTTTAGAGGGGACCCAGTACTTC.

V and J are TRBV4-1 and TRBJ2-4; TRBD1 matches at 8 bases. Germline CDR1 and CDR2: MGHRA and YSYEKL. Trimming at V came to 5 bases and at J to 0 bases, leaving 9 bases not matched to a gene. The CDR3 covers 17 residues. The CDR3 loop reads CASSGGQGILAKNIQYF. The CDR3 bases are TGCGCCAGCAGCGGAGGACAGGGAATCCTAGCCAAAAACATTCAGTACTTC.

This clone was seen only a few times. This chain connects TRBV28 to TRBJ1-5; D not certain. The V end was cut by 4 bases, the J end by 10 bases, with 8 bases between. The germline CDR1 and CDR2 sequences are MDHEN and SYDVKM. The CDR3 is 11 amino acids. This CDR3 reads CASSSRVPQHF. In DNA form, the CDR3 reads TGTGCCAGCAGTTCCCGTGTACCCCAGCATTTT. The full variable domain, completed using reference TRBV28 and TRBJ1-5, is DVKVTQSSRYLVKRTGEKVFLECVQDMDHENMFWYRQDPGLGLRLIYFSYDVKMKEKGDIPEGYSVSREKKERFSLILESASTNQTSMYLCASSSRVPQHFGDGTRLSIL.

V is TRBV5-1 and J is TRBJ2-7; 11 nucleotides align to TRBD1. V shed 4 bases, J shed 4 bases, and the junction held 7 bases outside the gene matches. This CDR3 region has 15 residues. CDR1 SGHRS and CDR2 YFSETQ come from the germline V gene. CDR3 coding DNA: TGCGCCAGCAGCACCTCCGGGACAGGGGGTTACGAGCAGTACTTC. Its translation is CASSTSGTGGYEQYF.

This chain connects TRBV5-1 to TRBJ2-3, with a possible D match to TRBD1 (6 bases). The germline gives CDR1 SGHRS, CDR2 YFSETQ. Between the trimmed V and J ends, which lost 3 bases and 5 bases, there was a span of 13 bases. The CDR3 runs to 14 residues. CDR3 in amino acids: CASSSGTPGDTQYF. The DNA for the CDR3 is TGCGCCAGCAGCTCCGGGACACCTGGAGATACGCAGTATTTT.